This T cell receptor beta chain stems from a study of blood T cell repertoires in COVID-19. Seattle cases were enrolled at active infection and followed longitudinally. Sequenced by immunoSEQ multiplex PCR; TCRdb stores in-frame clones only, minus some. The sample records about 110,000 clones, 75% to 90% being singletons. Germline CDR1 reads SEHNR; CDR2 reads FQNEAQ (reference sequence). J lost 5 bases, V lost 4 bases, and 4 bases had no gene match. The CDR3 consists of 14 residues. Input material: peripheral blood. The chain employs TRBV7-9 and TRBJ1-4; TRBD1 aligns across 7 bases. The sequence derives from a woman aged 60-75 years with COVID-19, enrolled during active disease. The CDR3 loop is CASSWGQINEKLFF. Here the CDR3 DNA reads TGTGCCAGCAGCTGGGGACAGATCAATGAAAAACTGTTTTTT.